Listed below are T cell receptor beta chains from one sample, sequenced in a study of graft-versus-host responses after intestinal transplantation. Data came from immunoSEQ multiplex PCR; TCRdb stores just in-frame clones and leaves some out. This table holds some 86,000 clones, 80% to 95% found once. These receptors' targets are unknown. The sample was unstimulated CD8+ T cells sorted from spleen or lymph node cells, taken before intestinal transplant. These receptors originate from a human donor who received an intestinal transplant. CDR3s include the opening cysteine and the closing phenylalanine or tryptophan. The order of the fields is V gene, clone size, D gene, J gene, CDR3 DNA, CDR3 protein. The D gene is left open where the match is weak. Size is omitted from some rows. Given values are once, few, many or a class for expanded clones.

>TRBV13|NA|NA|TRBJ2-2
TGTGCCAGCAGCCTCGCGTCGTCGGGCACCGGGGAGCTGTTTTTT
CASSLASSGTGELFF
>TRBV6-1|NA|TRBD2|TRBJ2-7
TGTGCCAGCAGCCCTAGCGGGTATGACGAGCAGTACTTC
CASSPSGYDEQYF
>TRBV25-1|NA|NA|TRBJ2-2
TGTGCCAGCAGTGAGAGGGGTCGATACACCGGGGAGCTGTTTTTT
CASSERGRYTGELFF
>TRBV6-5|NA|TRBD2|TRBJ2-5
TGTGCCAGCAGTGCGCCGGGGGGGGAGACCCAGTACTTC
CASSAPGGETQYF
>TRBV10-1|NA|NA|TRBJ1-2
TGCGCCAGCAGTCCGACTCTGGGCAGCGGGGGCTACACCTTC
CASSPTLGSGGYTF
>TRBV7-9|NA|NA|TRBJ2-2
TGTGCCAGCAGCTTGACAGTAACTAGGGAGCTGTTTTTT
CASSLTVTRELFF
>TRBV4-1|few|NA|TRBJ1-3
TGCGCCAGCAGCCAACTCGGACCGAGCTCTGGAAACACCATATATTTT
CASSQLGPSSGNTIYF
>TRBV11-1|NA|NA|TRBJ2-2
TGTGCCAGCAGCTTAGCGGGGTTCGCCACCGGGGAGCTGTTTTTT
CASSLAGFATGELFF
>TRBV2|NA|NA|TRBJ2-2
TGTGCCAGCAGTGTCGGCAGTACCACCGGGGAGCTGTTTTTT
CASSVGSTTGELFF
>TRBV13|NA|NA|TRBJ2-5
TGTGCCAGCAGCTTATCGCTCGGGCGAGAGACCCAGTACTTC
CASSLSLGRETQYF
>TRBV15|NA|TRBD1|TRBJ2-1
TGTGCCACCAGCAGAGACCGGGACAGGGGCAGTGAGCAGTTCTTC
CATSRDRDRGSEQFF
>TRBV13|NA|NA|TRBJ1-4
TGTGCCAGCAGCTTATGGCCAGCAACTAATGAAAAACTGTTTTTT
CASSLWPATNEKLFF
>TRBV10-3|NA|NA|TRBJ2-7
TGTGCCATCAGTGAGAAAGCCTACGAGCAGTACTTC
CAISEKAYEQYF
>TRBV10-2|NA|NA|TRBJ1-1
TGCGCCAGCAGTGAGTCGGGGAGAGGGTACCTGAACACTGAAGCTTTCTTT
CASSESGRGYLNTEAFF
>TRBV29-1|NA|NA|TRBJ2-1
TGCAGCGCCCTAGGGGTCACCAAGGCGGGCGATGAGCAGTTCTTC
CSALGVTKAGDEQFF
>TRBV4-2|NA|TRBD2|TRBJ2-2
TGTGCCAGCACCCTCAATCCCGGGACTACCGGTAGAGGGGAGCTGTTTTTT
CASTLNPGTTGRGELFF
>TRBV14|NA|NA|TRBJ1-1
TGTGCCAGCAGCCAAGATCCCTACTTATCTGAGGCTTTCTTT
CASSQDPYLSEAFF
>TRBV5-1|NA|TRBD1|TRBJ2-7
TGCGCCAGCAGCACACAGGGGGACGAGCAGTACTTC
CASSTQGDEQYF
>TRBV2|NA|NA|TRBJ1-4
TGTGCCAGCAGGGTCTTAGAGCGGGTAACTGAAAAACTGTTTTTT
CASRVLERVTEKLFF
>TRBV6-5|NA|NA|TRBJ1-1
TGTGCCAGCAGCCCCTTAAGGGGGGTCTCTGAAGCTTTCTTT
CASSPLRGVSEAFF
>TRBV27|NA|NA|TRBJ1-5
TGTGCCAGCAGTTCGTTACTTAGCAATCAGCCCCAGCATTTT
CASSSLLSNQPQHF
>TRBV2|NA|NA|TRBJ2-1
TGTGCCAGCGGCGTTTCAGGGTCCTCCTACAATGAGCAGTTCTTC
CASGVSGSSYNEQFF
>TRBV10-2|few|TRBD1|TRBJ1-2
TGCGCCAGCAGTACAGGGGGTAGCTATGGCTACACCTTC
CASSTGGSYGYTF
>TRBV11-2|NA|TRBD2|TRBJ2-3
TGTGCCAGCAGTTCGCTAGCGGGGGGCACAGATACGCAGTATTTT
CASSSLAGGTDTQYF
>TRBV6-5|NA|NA|TRBJ1-2
TGTGCCAGCAGTTACTCCCCAGTTTCTAACTATGGCTACACCTTC
CASSYSPVSNYGYTF
>TRBV27|NA|TRBD1|TRBJ1-1
TGTGCCAGCAGTAACCGGAGACAGGGGAACACTGAAGCTTTCTTT
CASSNRRQGNTEAFF
>TRBV7-2|NA|NA|TRBJ1-1
TGTGCCAGCAGCTTACTAGGGCTGGCGACTGAAGCTTTCTTT
CASSLLGLATEAFF
>TRBV11-2|NA|TRBD2|TRBJ2-5
TGTGCCAGCAGCTTATTAGCTAGCGGGATTGAGACCCAGTACTTC
CASSLLASGIETQYF
>TRBV4-1|NA|TRBD1|TRBJ2-7
TGCGCCAGCAGCCAAGAGACAGGGGGCAACTACGAGCAGTACTTC
CASSQETGGNYEQYF
>TRBV7-9|few|TRBD1|TRBJ2-2
TGTGCCAGCAGCCCGGGACAGGGGGACACCGGGGAGCTGTTTTTT
CASSPGQGDTGELFF
>TRBV5-4|NA|TRBD2|TRBJ2-2
TGTGCCAGCAGCTTCCGGGCGGGGGTATCCGGGGAGCTGTTTTTT
CASSFRAGVSGELFF
>TRBV28|NA|TRBD1|TRBJ2-2
TGTGCCTCGACAGGGTTGACCGGGGAGCTGTTTTTT
CASTGLTGELFF
>TRBV6-1|NA|NA|TRBJ1-2
TGTGCCAGCAGTGAAGGAAGGGGTTTGGGTGGCTACACCTTC
CASSEGRGLGGYTF
>TRBV11-2|NA|TRBD2|TRBJ2-5
TGTGCCAGCAGCTTGGGACTAGCGGCCGCCCAAGAGACCCAGTACTTC
CASSLGLAAAQETQYF
>TRBV5-1|few|TRBD2|TRBJ2-2
TGCGCCAGCAGCTTTGTCCTCGGACTAGCGAGCACCGGGGAGCTGTTTTTT
CASSFVLGLASTGELFF
>TRBV4-1|NA|NA|TRBJ1-1
TGCGCCAGCAGTCAGAGTGGGGAAGCTTTCTTT
CASSQSGEAFF
>TRBV10-3|NA|NA|TRBJ1-3
TGTGCCATCGCTGACAGCTCTGGAAACACCATATATTTT
CAIADSSGNTIYF
>TRBV27|NA|NA|TRBJ2-3
TGTGCCAGCAGTTTACGCCCGGAGGGGAACACAGATACGCAGTATTTT
CASSLRPEGNTDTQYF
>TRBV18|NA|NA|TRBJ1-4
TGTGCCAGCTCACCTTCCCTCCGCTGGAATGAAAAACTGTTTTTT
CASSPSLRWNEKLFF
>TRBV2|NA|NA|TRBJ1-4
TGTGCCAGCAGGAGATATGGAGGGCGTGAAAAACTGTTTTTT
CASRRYGGREKLFF
>TRBV6-5|NA|NA|TRBJ2-7
TGTGCCAGCAGTGCGGACGATCCATCCTACGAGCAGTACTTC
CASSADDPSYEQYF
>TRBV6-5|NA|NA|TRBJ2-1
TGTGCCAGCAGTTACGGGACTCGATACAATGAGCAGTTCTTC
CASSYGTRYNEQFF
>TRBV19|NA|NA|TRBJ2-1
TGTGCCAGTAGTATTGACACCTACAATGAGCAGTTCTTC
CASSIDTYNEQFF
>TRBV28|few|TRBD1|TRBJ1-5
TGTGCCAGCAGTTTATACAGGGGGCATCAGCCCCAGCATTTT
CASSLYRGHQPQHF
>TRBV10-1|NA|TRBD2|TRBJ2-5
TGCGCCAGCAGTGGGAGCGGGAGCGTGGAGACCCAGTACTTC
CASSGSGSVETQYF
>TRBV28|once|TRBD2|TRBJ2-5
TGTGCCAGCGGGGGGGTAAGGGAGCAGTACTTC
CASGGVREQYF
>TRBV5-1|NA|NA|TRBJ2-1
TGCGCCAGCGGGTCGGGGTCCTTTTACAATGAGCAGTTCTTC
CASGSGSFYNEQFF
>TRBV4-1|NA|NA|TRBJ2-1
TGCGCCAGCAGCCAATTCCGACACTACTACAATGAGCAGTTCTTC
CASSQFRHYYNEQFF
>TRBV6-5|once|TRBD2|TRBJ2-1
TGTGCCAGCAGTTACTCTAGCGGGAGAGTCTATGAGCAGTTCTTC
CASSYSSGRVYEQFF
>TRBV30|NA|NA|TRBJ2-1
TGTGCCTGGAGTGGATTAGGGGTAAATGAGCAGTTCTTC
CAWSGLGVNEQFF
>TRBV25-1|NA|TRBD2|TRBJ2-5
TGTGCCAGCAGTCCCGGCGGGGGGACGGAGACCCAGTACTTC
CASSPGGGTETQYF
>TRBV11-2|NA|NA|TRBJ1-2
TGTGCCAGCAGCTTCCGGGACACTCTCCATGGGGGTTATGGCTACACCTTC
CASSFRDTLHGGYGYTF